Listed below are T cell receptor beta chains from one sample, sequenced in a study of blood T cell dynamics during melanoma immunotherapy. The assay was immunoSEQ multiplex PCR, and TCRdb's table has in-frame clones only and misses some. Altogether 7,000 or so clones are present, 80% being singletons, with the ten largest covering 28%. The specimen comprised blood, sampled from a patient treated with checkpoint blockade. These receptor sequences come from a human donor with melanoma. Each CDR3 is given with its conserved first and last residue. The D gene is left open where the match is weak. Clone size, where shown, is once, few, many, or a class for clones that have expanded.

size	V	J	D	CDR3	DNA
-	TRBV4-1	TRBJ2-3	-	CASSPGLTTDTQYF	TGCGCCAGCAGCCCGGGACTGACCACAGATACGCAGTATTTT
few	TRBV7-9	TRBJ2-7	-	CASSHPRDTGGYEQYF	TGTGCCAGCAGCCATCCCCGAGACACGGGTGGGTACGAGCAGTACTTC
-	TRBV7-8	TRBJ2-7	-	CASSPRRGTLYEQYF	TGTGCCAGCAGCCCGAGGCGGGGGACACTCTACGAGCAGTACTTC
-	TRBV27	TRBJ2-7	TRBD2	CASRLGGRASYEQYF	TGTGCCAGCAGACTAGGAGGGAGGGCCTCCTACGAGCAGTACTTC
-	TRBV7-9	TRBJ2-7	-	CASSSTGTLLYEQYF	TGTGCCAGCAGTTCAACCGGGACTTTACTTTACGAGCAGTACTTC
-	TRBV10-3	TRBJ2-7	-	CAIRRAGYEQYF	TGTGCCATCCGCCGGGCGGGCTACGAGCAGTACTTC
few	TRBV20-1	TRBJ1-1	-	CSAPRVSIAFF	TGCAGTGCTCCCAGGGTTTCCATAGCTTTCTTT
few	TRBV5-1	TRBJ1-2	-	CASSPGVYGYTF	TGCGCCAGCAGCCCGGGAGTCTATGGCTACACCTTC
-	TRBV6-6	TRBJ1-2	-	CASSSSGAIGYGYTF	TGTGCCAGCAGTTCCTCAGGGGCGATAGGTTATGGCTACACCTTC
once	TRBV5-1	TRBJ1-2	TRBD1	CASSLRQGGGYTF	TGCGCCAGCAGCTTACGACAGGGTGGAGGCTACACCTTC
-	TRBV4-2	TRBJ2-5	-	CASSPVSKGETQYF	TGTGCCAGCAGCCCCGTCTCTAAGGGCGAGACCCAGTACTTC
-	TRBV27	TRBJ2-7	TRBD1	CASSLGTGKYEQYF	TGTGCCAGCAGTTTAGGGACAGGGAAATACGAGCAGTACTTC
-	TRBV5-1	TRBJ2-2	-	CASSWAGAGTGELFF	TGCGCCAGCAGCTGGGCAGGGGCGGGCACCGGGGAGCTGTTTTTT
-	TRBV5-8	TRBJ1-5	-	CASHAGDWRPQHF	TGTGCCTCCCACGCAGGGGATTGGCGGCCCCAGCATTTT
-	TRBV5-1	TRBJ1-2	-	CASSPTDYGYTF	TGCGCCAGCAGCCCGACAGACTATGGCTACACCTTC
-	TRBV4-1	TRBJ2-1	TRBD1	CASSSRGQEFRNEQFF	TGCGCCAGCAGCTCAAGAGGACAGGAGTTTCGGAATGAGCAGTTCTTC
-	TRBV18	TRBJ2-5	-	CASSRLQETQYF	TGTGCCAGCTCACGACTCCAAGAGACCCAGTACTTC
-	TRBV11-3	TRBJ2-3	-	CASSLGARDSTDTQYF	TGTGCCAGCAGCTTAGGGGCCAGGGATAGCACAGATACGCAGTATTTT
-	TRBV9	TRBJ2-1	TRBD2	CASSVSGLAAMRNEQFF	TGTGCCAGCAGCGTATCTGGACTAGCGGCCATGCGCAATGAGCAGTTCTTC
-	TRBV6-1	TRBJ2-7	-	CATLRDGSSYEQYF	TGTGCCACCCTGAGGGACGGGAGCTCCTACGAGCAGTACTTC
-	TRBV9	TRBJ2-3	TRBD1	CASSLTGAGDTQYF	TGTGCCAGCAGCCTAACAGGGGCAGGAGATACGCAGTATTTT
-	TRBV13	TRBJ1-1	-	CASKLGDIGEAFF	TGTGCCAGCAAATTAGGGGATATTGGAGAAGCTTTCTTT
-	TRBV11-2	TRBJ1-1	-	CASTAGLGAFF	TGTGCCAGCACTGCGGGTCTGGGAGCTTTCTTT
-	TRBV30	TRBJ1-5	-	CAWSVWRENQPQHF	TGTGCCTGGAGTGTTTGGCGGGAGAATCAGCCCCAGCATTTT
-	TRBV2	TRBJ1-1	-	CASSGGMNTEAFF	TGTGCCAGCAGTGGGGGCATGAACACTGAAGCTTTCTTT
-	TRBV18	TRBJ1-4	-	CASSPRNNEKLFF	TGTGCCAGCTCACCAAGAAATAATGAAAAACTGTTTTTT
-	TRBV5-1	TRBJ2-2	TRBD1	CASSRTGGNTGELFF	TGCGCCAGCAGCCGGACAGGGGGCAACACCGGGGAGCTGTTTTTT
once	TRBV7-8	TRBJ2-2	TRBD2	CASSPGLVGTGELFF	TGTGCCAGCAGCCCCGGACTAGTCGGCACCGGGGAGCTGTTTTTT
once	TRBV5-5	TRBJ2-2	TRBD2	CASSLVQREFTGELFF	TGTGCCAGCAGCTTGGTACAGCGGGAGTTTACCGGGGAGCTGTTTTTT
-	TRBV6-6	TRBJ1-1	-	CASSDILGAEAFF	TGTGCCAGCAGTGACATTCTAGGGGCTGAAGCTTTCTTT
-	TRBV11-2	TRBJ2-1	-	CASTLSPEPYNEQFF	TGTGCCAGCACCCTGTCACCCGAGCCGTACAATGAGCAGTTCTTC
-	TRBV7-8	TRBJ1-1	-	CASSLGPAGRLNTEAFF	TGTGCCAGCAGCTTAGGGCCCGCGGGGCGTTTGAACACTGAAGCTTTCTTT
-	TRBV12-1	TRBJ2-7	-	CASSPRDGRTYEQYF	TGTGCCAGCAGCCCGCGGGACGGACGAACCTACGAGCAGTACTTC
-	TRBV11-2	TRBJ2-3	-	CASSLGYPEADTQYF	TGTGCCAGCAGCTTAGGATATCCAGAGGCAGATACGCAGTATTTT
-	TRBV6-5	TRBJ2-3	-	CASRPGLSTDTQYF	TGTGCCAGCAGACCGGGACTCTCCACAGATACGCAGTATTTT
-	TRBV6-6	TRBJ1-2	TRBD1	CASRAGTDYGYTF	TGTGCCAGCAGAGCCGGGACAGACTATGGCTACACCTTC
-	TRBV19	TRBJ1-2	TRBD1	CASSVITGTGYYTF	TGTGCCAGTAGTGTAATAACCGGGACAGGATACTACACCTTC
-	TRBV7-8	TRBJ2-3	TRBD2	CASSLLAGGSTDTQYF	TGTGCCAGCAGCCTTCTAGCGGGGGGGAGCACAGATACGCAGTATTTT
-	TRBV5-1	TRBJ2-2	TRBD2	CASRPGSLAGVRTGELFF	TGCGCCAGCAGACCGGGTTCACTAGCGGGAGTTCGGACCGGGGAGCTGTTTTTT
-	TRBV29-1	TRBJ2-1	TRBD2	CSVKREGRNEQFF	TGCAGCGTGAAGCGGGAGGGCCGAAATGAGCAGTTCTTC
-	TRBV2	TRBJ1-2	-	CASSEFQSPNYGYTF	TGTGCCAGCAGTGAATTCCAGTCACCTAACTATGGCTACACCTTC
few	TRBV7-6	TRBJ2-1	TRBD2	CASSLGTSGRNEQFF	TGTGCCAGCAGCTTAGGGACTAGCGGGAGGAATGAGCAGTTCTTC
-	TRBV6-6	TRBJ1-3	-	CATLPGSGNTIYF	TGTGCCACCCTACCGGGTTCAGGAAACACCATATATTTT
-	TRBV5-8	TRBJ1-2	-	CASSLVTPLGTNYGYTF	TGTGCCAGCAGCTTGGTGACGCCACTGGGGACTAACTATGGCTACACCTTC